This T cell receptor (beta chain) was profiled in a study of T cells in narcolepsy. The CDR3 covers 13 residues. Trimming cost V 5 bases and J 6 bases, with 12 bases left between them. Germline values: CDR1 SGHNT, CDR2 YYREEE (reference sequence). Whole-study results and caveats: Blood of same and different patients, but not healthy controls, reportedly held recurring autoreactive clonotypes.

The protocol was immunoSEQ multiplex PCR, while the TCRdb copy is restricted to in-frame clones and leaves out a portion. The sample yields around 30,000 clones, around 83% seen once. Concerning this clone: Its antigen is as yet unknown.

The specimen was CD45RA- memory CD4+ T cells from PBMCs. This TCR was recovered from a human donor with narcolepsy. The chain has TRBV5-4 and TRBJ2-1; D perhaps matches TRBD2 (7 bases). CDR3 loop: CASSWEGGNEQFF. CDR3 nucleotide sequence: TGTGCCAGCAGTTGGGAGGGGGGCAATGAGCAGTTCTTC. Supplemented by reference TRBV5-4 and TRBJ2-1, the full variable domain reads ETGVTQSPTHLIKTRGQQVTLRCSSQSGHNTVSWYQQALGQGPQFIFQYYREEENGRGNFPPRFSGLQFPNYSSELNVNALELDDSALYLCASSWEGGNEQFFGPGTRLTVL.